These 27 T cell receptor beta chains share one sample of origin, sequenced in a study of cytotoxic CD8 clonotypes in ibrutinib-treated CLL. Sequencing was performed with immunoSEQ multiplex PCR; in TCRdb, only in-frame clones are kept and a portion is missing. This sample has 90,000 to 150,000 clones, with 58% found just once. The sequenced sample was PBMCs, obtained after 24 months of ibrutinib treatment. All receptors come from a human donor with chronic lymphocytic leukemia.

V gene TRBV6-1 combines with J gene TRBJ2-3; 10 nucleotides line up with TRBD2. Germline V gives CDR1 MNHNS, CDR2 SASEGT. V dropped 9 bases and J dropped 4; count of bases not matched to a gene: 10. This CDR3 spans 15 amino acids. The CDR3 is CASLQGSGGADTQYF. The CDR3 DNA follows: TGTGCCAGTCTCCAGGGCAGCGGGGGGGCAGATACGCAGTATTTT.

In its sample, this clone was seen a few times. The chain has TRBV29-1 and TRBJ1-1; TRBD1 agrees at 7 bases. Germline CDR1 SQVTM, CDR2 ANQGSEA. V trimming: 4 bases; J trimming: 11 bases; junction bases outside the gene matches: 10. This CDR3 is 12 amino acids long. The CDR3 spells CSVVEGANLAFF. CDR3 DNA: TGCAGCGTTGTCGAGGGGGCGAATCTTGCTTTCTTT.

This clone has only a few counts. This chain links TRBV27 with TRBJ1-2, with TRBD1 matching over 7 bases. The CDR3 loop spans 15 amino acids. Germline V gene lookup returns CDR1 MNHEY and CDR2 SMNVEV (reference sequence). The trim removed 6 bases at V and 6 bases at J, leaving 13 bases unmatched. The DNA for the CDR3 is TGTGCCAGCAGCCCATCTATAGGGACAGTAAATGGCTACACCTTC. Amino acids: CASSPSIGTVNGYTF.

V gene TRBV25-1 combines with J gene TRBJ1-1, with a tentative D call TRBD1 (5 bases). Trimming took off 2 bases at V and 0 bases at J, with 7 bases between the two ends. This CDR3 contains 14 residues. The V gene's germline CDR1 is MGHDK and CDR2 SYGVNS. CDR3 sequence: CASSERQMNTEAFF. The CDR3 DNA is TGTGCCAGCAGTGAAAGACAGATGAACACTGAAGCTTTCTTT.

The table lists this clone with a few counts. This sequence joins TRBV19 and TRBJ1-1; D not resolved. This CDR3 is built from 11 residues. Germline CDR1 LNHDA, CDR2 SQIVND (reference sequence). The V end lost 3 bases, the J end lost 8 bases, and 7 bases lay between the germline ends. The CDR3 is CASSIANEAFF. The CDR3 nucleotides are TGTGCCAGTAGTATTGCCAACGAAGCTTTCTTT.

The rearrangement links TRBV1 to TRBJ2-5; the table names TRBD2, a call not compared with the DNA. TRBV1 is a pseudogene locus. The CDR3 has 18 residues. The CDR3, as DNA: TGCACCAGCAGCCATCGGAGCGGGGGAACCCCCCCCCAAGAGACCCAGTACTTC. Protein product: CTSSHRSGGTPPQETQYF.

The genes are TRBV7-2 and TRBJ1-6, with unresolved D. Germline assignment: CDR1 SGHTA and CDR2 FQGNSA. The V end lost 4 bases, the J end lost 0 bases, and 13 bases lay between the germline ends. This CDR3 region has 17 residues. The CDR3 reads CASSSNGESSYNSPLHF. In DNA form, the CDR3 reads TGTGCCAGCAGCTCAAACGGAGAGAGCTCCTATAATTCACCCCTCCACTTT.

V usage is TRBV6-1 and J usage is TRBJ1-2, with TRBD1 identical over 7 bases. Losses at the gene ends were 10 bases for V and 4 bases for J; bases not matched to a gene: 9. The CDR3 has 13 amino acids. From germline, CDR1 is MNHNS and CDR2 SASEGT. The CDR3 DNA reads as TGTGCCACCTTACAGGGGTTGCTCTATGGCTACACCTTC. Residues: CATLQGLLYGYTF.

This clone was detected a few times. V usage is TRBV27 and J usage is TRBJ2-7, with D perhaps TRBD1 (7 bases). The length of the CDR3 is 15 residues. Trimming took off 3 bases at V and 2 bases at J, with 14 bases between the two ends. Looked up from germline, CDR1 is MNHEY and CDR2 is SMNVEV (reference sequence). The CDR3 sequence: CASSLGRGVPYEQYF. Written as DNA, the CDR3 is TGTGCCAGCAGTTTGGGCAGGGGGGTTCCCTACGAGCAGTACTTC.

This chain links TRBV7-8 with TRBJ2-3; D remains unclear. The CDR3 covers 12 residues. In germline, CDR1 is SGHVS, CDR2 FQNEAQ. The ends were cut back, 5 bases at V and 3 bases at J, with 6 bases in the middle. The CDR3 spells CASSPATDTQYF. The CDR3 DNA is TGTGCCAGCAGCCCCGCAACAGATACGCAGTATTTT.

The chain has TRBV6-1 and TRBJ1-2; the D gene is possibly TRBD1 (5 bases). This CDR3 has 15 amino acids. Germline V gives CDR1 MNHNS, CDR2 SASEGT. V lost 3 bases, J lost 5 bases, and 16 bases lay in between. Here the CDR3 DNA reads TGTGCCAGCAGTGAGGTCGGCAGTGGGGGATATGGCTACACCTTC. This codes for CASSEVGSGGYGYTF.

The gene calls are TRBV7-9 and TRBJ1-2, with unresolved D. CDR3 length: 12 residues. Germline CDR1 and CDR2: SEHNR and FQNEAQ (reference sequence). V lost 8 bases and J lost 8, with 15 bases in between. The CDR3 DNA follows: TGTGCCAGCGACCAGTGGCGAACAGGCTACACCTTC. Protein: CASDQWRTGYTF. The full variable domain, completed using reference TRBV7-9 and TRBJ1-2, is DTGVSQNPRHKITKRGQNVTFRCDPISEHNRLYWYRQTLGQGPEFLTYFQNEAQLEKSRLLSDRFSAERPKGSFSTLEIQRTEQGDSAMYLCASDQWRTGYTFGSGTRLTVV.

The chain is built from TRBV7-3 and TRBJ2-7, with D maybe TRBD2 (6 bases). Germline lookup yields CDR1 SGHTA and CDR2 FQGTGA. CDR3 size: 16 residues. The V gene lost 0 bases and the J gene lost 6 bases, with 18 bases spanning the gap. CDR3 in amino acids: CASSLTGGSPSGEQYF. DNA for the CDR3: TGTGCCAGCAGCTTAACGGGGGGATCCCCCTCCGGCGAGCAGTACTTC.

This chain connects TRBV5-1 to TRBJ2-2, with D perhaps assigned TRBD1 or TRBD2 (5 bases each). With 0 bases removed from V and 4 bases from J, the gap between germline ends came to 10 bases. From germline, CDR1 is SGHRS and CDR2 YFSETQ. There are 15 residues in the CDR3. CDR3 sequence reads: CASSLEAGGTGELFF. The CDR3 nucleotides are TGCGCCAGCAGCTTGGAGGCTGGGGGCACCGGGGAGCTGTTTTTT.

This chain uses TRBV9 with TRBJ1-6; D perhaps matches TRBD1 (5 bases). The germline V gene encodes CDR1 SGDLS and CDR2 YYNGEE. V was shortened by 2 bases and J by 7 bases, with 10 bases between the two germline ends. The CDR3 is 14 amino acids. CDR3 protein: CASSVLPGNSPLHF. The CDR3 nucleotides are TGTGCCAGCAGCGTCCTTCCAGGGAATTCACCCCTCCACTTT.

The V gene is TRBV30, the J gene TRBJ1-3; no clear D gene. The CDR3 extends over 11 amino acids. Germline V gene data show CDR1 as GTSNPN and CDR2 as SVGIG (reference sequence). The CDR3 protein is CTFTLGNTIYF. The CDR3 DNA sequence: TGTACCTTTACGCTTGGAAACACCATATATTTT.

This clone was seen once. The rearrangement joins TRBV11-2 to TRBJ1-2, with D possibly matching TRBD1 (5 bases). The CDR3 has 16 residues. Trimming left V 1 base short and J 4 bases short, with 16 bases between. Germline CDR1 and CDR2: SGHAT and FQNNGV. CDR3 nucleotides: TGTGCCAGCAGCTTAGGTCTTGGGGAGGGGTCCTATGGCTACACCTTC. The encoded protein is CASSLGLGEGSYGYTF.

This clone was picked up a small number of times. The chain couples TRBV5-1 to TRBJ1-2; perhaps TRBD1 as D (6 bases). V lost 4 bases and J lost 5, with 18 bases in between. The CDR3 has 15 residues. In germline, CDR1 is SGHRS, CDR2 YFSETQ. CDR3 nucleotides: TGCGCCAGCAGCGCCGATAACAGGGCCCCTTATGGCTACACCTTC. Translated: CASSADNRAPYGYTF.

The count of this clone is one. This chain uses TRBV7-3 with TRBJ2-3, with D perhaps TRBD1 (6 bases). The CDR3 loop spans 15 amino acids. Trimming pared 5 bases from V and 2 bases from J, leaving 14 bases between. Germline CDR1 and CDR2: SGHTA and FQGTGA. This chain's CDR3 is CASSKGRGFTDTQYF. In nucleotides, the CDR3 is TGTGCCAGCAGCAAGGGCAGGGGATTCACAGATACGCAGTATTTT.

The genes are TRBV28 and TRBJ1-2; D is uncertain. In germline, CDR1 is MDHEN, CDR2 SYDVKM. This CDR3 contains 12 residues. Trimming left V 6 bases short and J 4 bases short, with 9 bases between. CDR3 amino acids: CASSRPAYGYTF. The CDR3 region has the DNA TGTGCCAGCAGCCGGCCGGCCTATGGCTACACCTTC.

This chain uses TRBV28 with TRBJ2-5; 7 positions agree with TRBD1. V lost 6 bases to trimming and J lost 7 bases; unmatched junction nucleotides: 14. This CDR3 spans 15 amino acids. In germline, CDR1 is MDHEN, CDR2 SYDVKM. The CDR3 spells CASRTHGTALATQYF. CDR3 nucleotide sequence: TGTGCCAGCAGGACCCACGGGACAGCCCTTGCGACCCAGTACTTC.

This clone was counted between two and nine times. Here the CDR3 DNA reads TGCAGCGTTGGGTTCGAGGGCACTGAAGCTTTCTTT. This encodes CSVGFEGTEAFF. The chain links TRBV29-1 to TRBJ1-1; D is unresolved. Trimming cost V 4 bases and J 4 bases, with 10 bases left between them. Germline values: CDR1 SQVTM, CDR2 ANQGSEA. The CDR3 has 12 amino acids.

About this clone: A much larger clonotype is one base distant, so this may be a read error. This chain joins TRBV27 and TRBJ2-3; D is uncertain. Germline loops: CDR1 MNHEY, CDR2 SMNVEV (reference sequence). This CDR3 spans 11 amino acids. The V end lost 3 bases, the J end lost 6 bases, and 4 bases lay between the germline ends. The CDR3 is CASSLGDTQYF. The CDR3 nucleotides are TGTGCCAGCAGTTTGGGGGATACGCAGTATTTT.

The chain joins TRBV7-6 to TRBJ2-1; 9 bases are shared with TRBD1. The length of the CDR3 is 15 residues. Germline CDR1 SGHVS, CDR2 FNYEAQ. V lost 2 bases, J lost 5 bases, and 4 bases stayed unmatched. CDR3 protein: CASSLNWDRDNEQFF. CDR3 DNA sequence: TGTGCCAGCAGCTTAAATTGGGACAGGGACAATGAGCAGTTCTTC.

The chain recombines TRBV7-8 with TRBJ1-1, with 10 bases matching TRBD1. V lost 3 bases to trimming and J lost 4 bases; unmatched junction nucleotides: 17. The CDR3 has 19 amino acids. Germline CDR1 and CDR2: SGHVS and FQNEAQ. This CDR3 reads CASSFMGYGGQGRFTEAFF. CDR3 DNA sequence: TGTGCCAGCAGCTTTATGGGTTATGGGGGACAGGGGAGGTTCACTGAAGCTTTCTTT.

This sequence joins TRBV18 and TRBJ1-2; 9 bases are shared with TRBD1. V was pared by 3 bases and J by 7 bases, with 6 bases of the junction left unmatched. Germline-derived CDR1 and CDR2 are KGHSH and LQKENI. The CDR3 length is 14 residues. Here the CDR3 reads CASSPPGTGFGYTF. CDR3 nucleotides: TGTGCCAGCTCACCGCCCGGGACAGGGTTTGGCTACACCTTC.

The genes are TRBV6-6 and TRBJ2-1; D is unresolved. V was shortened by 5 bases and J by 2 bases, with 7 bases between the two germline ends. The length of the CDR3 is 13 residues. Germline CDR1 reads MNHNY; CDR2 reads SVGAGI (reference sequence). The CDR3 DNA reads TGTGCCAGCAGTACCCAGGCCTACAATGAGCAGTTCTTC. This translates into CASSTQAYNEQFF.